What follows are 17 T cell receptor beta chains derived from one specimen sequenced in a study of shared clonotypes between healthy human individuals. TCRdb keeps only in-frame clones here, not all; method: immunoSEQ multiplex PCR. In the table there are fewer than 600,000 clones, around 79% of which are singletons. The specimen sequenced was PBMCs. Receptors were obtained from a woman aged 40 to 50 in good health. Some clones in this sample may be carry-over from other donors' samples.

The chain carries TRBV28 and TRBJ1-1; D is undetermined. From germline, CDR1 is MDHEN and CDR2 SYDVKM. The CDR3 has 13 residues. V gave up 5 bases and J gave up 11 bases, with 18 bases separating them. The CDR3 DNA is TGTGCCAGCAGTCCCCCAAGCCAAGGGCGGGCTTTCTTT. It specifies CASSPPSQGRAFF.

The rearrangement links TRBV28 to TRBJ1-1, with 12 bases identical to TRBD1. From germline, CDR1 is MDHEN and CDR2 SYDVKM. Trimming took 4 bases from V and 5 from J; bases not matched to a gene: 5. CDR3 length: 15 amino acids. The CDR3 region has the DNA TGTGCCAGCAGTTGGGGGACAGGGGGCGTAACTGAAGCTTTCTTT. This encodes CASSWGTGGVTEAFF.

The V call is TRBV7-6, the J call TRBJ2-1, with D possibly matching TRBD2 (5 bases). V was trimmed by 4 bases and J by 0 bases, leaving 7 bases between them. Germline CDR1 is SGHVS and CDR2 is FNYEAQ. The CDR3 totals 14 residues. This chain's CDR3 is CASSYRDSYNEQFF. CDR3 sequence (DNA): TGTGCCAGCAGCTACCGGGACTCCTACAATGAGCAGTTCTTC. Based on the CDR3 plus reference TRBV7-6 and TRBJ2-1, the full variable domain is GAGVSQSPRYKVTKRGQDVALRCDPISGHVSLYWYRQALGQGPEFLTYFNYEAQQDKSGLPNDRFSAERPEGSISTLTIQRTEQRDSAMYRCASSYRDSYNEQFFGPGTRLTVL.

Ten or more counts support this clone. V and J are TRBV2 and TRBJ2-2; unclear D gene. Trimming left V 6 bases short and J 6 bases short, with 8 bases between. Germline V gives CDR1 SNHLY, CDR2 FYNNEI. This CDR3 is built from 12 residues. The CDR3 sequence is CASSAEAGELFF. Written as DNA, the CDR3 is TGTGCCAGCAGCGCAGAGGCCGGGGAGCTGTTTTTT.

The chain joins TRBV18 to TRBJ2-7; 13 bases line up with TRBD2. Germline V gene lookup returns CDR1 KGHSH and CDR2 LQKENI. V shed 3 bases, J shed 0 bases, and the junction held 5 bases outside the gene matches. This CDR3 is 17 amino acids long. This chain's CDR3 is CASSPGLAGPNSYEQYF. For the CDR3, the DNA is TGTGCCAGCTCACCGGGACTAGCGGGACCCAACTCCTACGAGCAGTACTTC.

CDR3 nucleotide sequence: TGTGCCTGGAGTGACTTTCCTGGACAGGGGATGACTGAGCAGTTCTTC. Its translation: CAWSDFPGQGMTEQFF. The chain has TRBV30 and TRBJ2-1; 9 bases line up with TRBD1. The CDR3 loop spans 16 amino acids. V was clipped by 1 base and J by 9 bases; unmatched bases: 13. Germline V lookup: CDR1 GTSNPN, CDR2 SVGIG (reference sequence).

This sequence joins TRBV9 and TRBJ1-2, with D maybe TRBD1 (5 bases). Between the trimmed V and J ends, which lost 4 bases and 2 bases, there was a span of 15 bases. CDR3 length: 15 amino acids. The V gene's germline CDR1 is SGDLS and CDR2 YYNGEE. CDR3 region: CASSSQGDSNYGYTF. The CDR3 bases are TGTGCCAGCAGCTCCCAAGGGGATTCAAACTATGGCTACACCTTC.

This clone was detected many times. V usage is TRBV28 and J usage is TRBJ2-5; 10 nucleotides align to TRBD1. V dropped 6 bases and J dropped 1; count of bases not matched to a gene: 5. Germline V CDR1 and CDR2: MDHEN, SYDVKM. CDR3 size: 15 residues. The CDR3 nucleotides are TGTGCCAGCAGGAATTGGACAGGGGGCCAAGAGACCCAGTACTTC. Translation gives CASRNWTGGQETQYF. Using reference TRBV28 and TRBJ2-5 for the parts outside the CDR3, the full variable domain is DVKVTQSSRYLVKRTGEKVFLECVQDMDHENMFWYRQDPGLGLRLIYFSYDVKMKEKGDIPEGYSVSREKKERFSLILESASTNQTSMYLCASRNWTGGQETQYFGPGTRLLVL.

Worth noting for this clone: This sample also contains other DNA sequences that code for the same CDR3. The chain carries TRBV11-3 and TRBJ2-3, with 8 bases that match TRBD1. There are 16 residues in the CDR3. The germline gives CDR1 SGHNT, CDR2 YENEEA. Trimming at V came to 1 base and at J to 1 base, leaving 4 bases not matched to a gene. Here the CDR3 reads CASSLGGQGGTDTQYF. The DNA of the CDR3 is TGTGCCAGCAGCTTAGGCGGACAGGGCGGCACAGATACGCAGTATTTT. The whole variable domain, remainder taken from reference TRBV11-3 and TRBJ2-3, is EAGVVQSPRYKIIEKKQPVAFWCNPISGHNTLYWYLQNLGQGPELLIRYENEEAVDDSQLPKDRFSAERLKGVDSTLKIQPAELGDSAVYLCASSLGGQGGTDTQYFGPGTRLTVL.

Regarding this clone: The same CDR3 also results from other DNA sequences found in this sample. The chain joins TRBV11-1 to TRBJ2-1; TRBD2 matches at 11 bases. Germline V gives CDR1 SGHAT, CDR2 FQDESV (reference sequence). The CDR3 extends over 16 amino acids. The V segment lost 3 bases and the J segment 4 bases; nucleotides outside the gene matches: 5. Here the CDR3 reads CASSFTGTSGYNEQFF. In DNA, the CDR3 is TGTGCCAGCAGCTTTACCGGGACTAGCGGTTACAATGAGCAGTTCTTC.

In its sample, this clone was seen a few times. V gene TRBV2 combines with J gene TRBJ1-1; D unresolved. Germline lookup yields CDR1 SNHLY and CDR2 FYNNEI. V was clipped by 2 bases and J by 1 base, with 2 bases between them. This CDR3 is built from 12 residues. CDR3 nucleotides: TGTGCCAGCAGTGAACAGAACACTGAAGCTTTCTTT. As protein: CASSEQNTEAFF.

The chain is built from TRBV6-1 and TRBJ2-5; 8 nucleotides match TRBD1. Trimming cost V 2 bases and J 4 bases; bases outside gene matches: 3. The CDR3 is made up of 14 amino acids. Germline V gene data show CDR1 as MNHNS and CDR2 as SASEGT. CDR3 in amino acids: CASSEQGAGETQYF. Written as DNA, the CDR3 is TGTGCCAGCAGTGAACAGGGGGCTGGAGAGACCCAGTACTTC.

V usage is TRBV5-1 and J usage is TRBJ2-1; tentatively, D is TRBD2 (6 bases). Trimming cost V 4 bases and J 3 bases, with 14 bases left between them. CDR3 size: 15 residues. Germline V gives CDR1 SGHRS, CDR2 YFSETQ. The CDR3 loop is CASSPTASDYNEQFF. CDR3 coding DNA: TGCGCCAGCAGCCCCACCGCTAGCGACTACAATGAGCAGTTCTTC.

The chain has TRBV12-5 and TRBJ2-2; D not resolved. The ends were cut back, 7 bases at V and 8 bases at J, with 11 bases in the middle. The CDR3 totals 12 residues. Germline lookup yields CDR1 LGHNT and CDR2 FRNRAP. DNA for the CDR3: TGTGCTAGTGCCCCGACTTTTGGGGAGCTGTTTTTT. It encodes CASAPTFGELFF.

The chain combines TRBV4-1 with TRBJ2-3; TRBD1 aligns across 8 bases. The germline gives CDR1 MGHRA, CDR2 YSYEKL. The CDR3 has 17 amino acids. Germline trimming cut 1 base from V and 3 bases from J; bases unmatched to any gene: 9. CDR3 sequence reads: CASSQGYTGGRTDTQYF. Written as DNA, the CDR3 is TGCGCCAGCAGCCAAGGATATACAGGGGGGCGGACAGATACGCAGTATTTT.

CDR3: CASSLDRPIAGTTDTQYF. DNA of the CDR3: TGTGCCAGCAGCTTAGACCGCCCCATAGCGGGGACCACAGATACGCAGTATTTT. The chain is built from TRBV11-2 and TRBJ2-3; 8 bases line up with TRBD2. Germline CDR1 is SGHAT and CDR2 is FQNNGV. The trim removed 0 bases at V and 2 bases at J, leaving 10 bases unmatched. The CDR3 consists of 18 residues.

The J gene is TRBJ2-4, the V gene TRBV15; tentative D call: TRBD2 (5 bases). Germline V gene data show CDR1 as LNHNV and CDR2 as YYDKDF (reference sequence). V was shortened by 4 bases and J by 4 bases, with 17 bases between the two germline ends. The CDR3 is 16 residues long. The CDR3 bases are TGTGCCACCAGCACACACACCGGGATGCCGAAAAACATTCAGTACTTC. Translating it yields CATSTHTGMPKNIQYF.